What follows is one TCR beta chain and its context. Clones were read by immunoSEQ multiplex PCR, and TCRdb kept only the in-frame ones, dropping some. The sample includes approximately 82,000 clones, roughly 94% of them seen just once. The data stem from a study of cytomegalovirus exposure and HLA in healthy donors. The V and J ends lost 7 bases and 4 bases, in that order; junction bases with no gene match: 9. This CDR3 contains 14 residues. The germline V gene has CDR1 MNHEY and CDR2 SVGAGI. The sequencing input was PBMCs. The V and J genes are TRBV6-5 and TRBJ1-2; 7 nucleotides match TRBD1. The receptor comes from a young woman in good health and CMV-seronegative. For the CDR3, the DNA is TGTGCCAGCACCCCAAGAGGGGGCCTCTATGGCTACACCTTC. This sequence encodes CASTPRGGLYGYTF.